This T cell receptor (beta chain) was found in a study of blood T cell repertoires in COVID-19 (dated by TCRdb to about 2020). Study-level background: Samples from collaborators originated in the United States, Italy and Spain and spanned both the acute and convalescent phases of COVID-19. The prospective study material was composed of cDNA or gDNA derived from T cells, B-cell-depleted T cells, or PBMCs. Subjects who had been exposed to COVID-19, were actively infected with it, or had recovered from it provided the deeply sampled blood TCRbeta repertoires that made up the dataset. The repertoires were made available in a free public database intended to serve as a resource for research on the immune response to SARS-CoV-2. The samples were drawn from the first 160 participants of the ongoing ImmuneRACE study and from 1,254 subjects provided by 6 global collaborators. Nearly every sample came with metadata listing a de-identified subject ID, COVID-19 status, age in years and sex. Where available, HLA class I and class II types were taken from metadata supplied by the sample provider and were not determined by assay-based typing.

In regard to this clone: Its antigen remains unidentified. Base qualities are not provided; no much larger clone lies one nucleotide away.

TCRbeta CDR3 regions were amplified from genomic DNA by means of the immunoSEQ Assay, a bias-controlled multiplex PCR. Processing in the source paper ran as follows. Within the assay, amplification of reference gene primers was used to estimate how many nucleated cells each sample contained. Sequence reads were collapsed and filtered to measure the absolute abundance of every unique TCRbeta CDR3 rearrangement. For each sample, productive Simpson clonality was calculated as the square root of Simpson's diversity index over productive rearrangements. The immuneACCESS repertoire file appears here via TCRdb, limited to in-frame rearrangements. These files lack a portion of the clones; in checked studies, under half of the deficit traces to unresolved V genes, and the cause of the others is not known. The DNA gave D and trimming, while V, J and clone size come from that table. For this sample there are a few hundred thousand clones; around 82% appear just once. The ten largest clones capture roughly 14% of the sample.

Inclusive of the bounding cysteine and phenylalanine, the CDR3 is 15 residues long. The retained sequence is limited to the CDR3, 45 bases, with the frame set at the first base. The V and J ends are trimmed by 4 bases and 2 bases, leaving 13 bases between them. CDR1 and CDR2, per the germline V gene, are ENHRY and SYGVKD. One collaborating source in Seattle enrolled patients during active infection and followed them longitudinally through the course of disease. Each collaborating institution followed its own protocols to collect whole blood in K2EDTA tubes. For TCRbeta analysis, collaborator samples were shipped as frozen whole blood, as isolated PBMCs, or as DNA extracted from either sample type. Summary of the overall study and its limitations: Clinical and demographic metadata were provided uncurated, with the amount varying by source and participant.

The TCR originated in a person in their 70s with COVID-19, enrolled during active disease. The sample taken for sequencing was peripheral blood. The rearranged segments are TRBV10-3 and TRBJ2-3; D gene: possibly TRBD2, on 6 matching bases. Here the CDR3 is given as CAISAERADTDTQYF. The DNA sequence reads TGTGCCATCAGTGCGGAGCGGGCCGACACAGATACGCAGTATTTT.